Each of the 30 T cell receptor beta chains below was sequenced from the same sample in a study of neoadjuvant nivolumab and ipilimumab in lung cancer. Sequencing was performed with immunoSEQ multiplex PCR; in TCRdb, only in-frame clones are kept and a portion is missing. The sample records approximately 7,000 clones, approximately 80% being singletons. This specimen consisted of tumor tissue, obtained after neoadjuvant nivolumab, alone or with ipilimumab, at or shortly before surgery. These receptors were obtained from an adult with non-small cell lung cancer.

The chain is built from TRBV18 and TRBJ1-5; 8 positions match TRBD1. CDR3 length equals 14 residues. V lost 4 bases and J lost 6; bases outside the gene matches: 5. From germline, CDR1 is KGHSH and CDR2 LQKENI. The CDR3 spells CASSRAGGRQPQHF. The DNA for the CDR3 is TGTGCCAGCTCACGGGCAGGGGGCCGTCAGCCCCAGCATTTT.

This rearrangement joins TRBV11-2 to TRBJ1-2; D is ambiguous. Trimming stripped 0 bases from V and 1 base from J, with 9 bases between. From germline, CDR1 is SGHAT and CDR2 FQNNGV. The CDR3 runs 15 residues. CDR3 loop: CASSLDAALNYGYTF. The CDR3 bases are TGTGCCAGCAGCTTAGACGCGGCCCTTAACTATGGCTACACCTTC. The whole variable domain, remainder taken from reference TRBV11-2 and TRBJ1-2, is EAGVAQSPRYKIIEKRQSVAFWCNPISGHATLYWYQQILGQGPKLLIQFQNNGVVDDSQLPKDRFSAERLKGVDSTLKIQPAKLEDSAVYLCASSLDAALNYGYTFGSGTRLTVV.

This chain uses TRBV10-1 with TRBJ2-7; TRBD1 is a possible D gene (7 bases). Trimming removed 5 bases at V and 3 bases at J, with 17 bases between. The germline V gene encodes CDR1 WNHNN and CDR2 SYGVQD (reference sequence). The CDR3 sequence is 15 residues long. CDR3 sequence: CASSSDREVDYEQYF. CDR3 coding DNA: TGCGCCAGCAGTTCCGACAGGGAGGTGGACTACGAGCAGTACTTC.

J is TRBJ2-7 and V is TRBV6-6; 7 bases align to TRBD1. The germline CDR1 and CDR2 sequences are MNHNY and SVGAGI (reference sequence). The CDR3 contains 13 residues. Losses at the gene ends were 8 bases for V and 2 bases for J; bases not matched to a gene: 6. The CDR3 DNA follows: TGTGCCAGCTCCTACAGGGGCCCCTACGAGCAGTACTTC. It is translated as CASSYRGPYEQYF.

The chain is built from TRBV7-9 and TRBJ2-7; TRBD2 agrees at 8 bases. The CDR3 loop spans 15 amino acids. V gave up 5 bases and J gave up 5 bases; unmatched junction bases: 11. Per germline, CDR1 SEHNR and CDR2 FQNEAQ (reference sequence). The CDR3 loop is CASSPSGAGGNEQYF. CDR3 nucleotide sequence: TGTGCCAGCAGCCCCTCGGGTGCGGGGGGCAACGAGCAGTACTTC.

The rearrangement joins TRBV11-1 to TRBJ2-2; D unclear. The CDR3 is made up of 13 amino acids. Germline V gene sequence: CDR1 SGHAT, CDR2 FQDESV (reference sequence). The germline V and J ends were trimmed by 1 base and 6 bases, with 6 bases remaining between them. The chain's CDR3 is CASSLGMSGELFF. CDR3 nucleotides: TGTGCCAGCAGCTTAGGGATGTCCGGGGAGCTGTTTTTT.

The chain links TRBV18 to TRBJ1-1, with D possibly TRBD1 on 5 matching bases. This CDR3 contains 13 residues. Germline V gives CDR1 KGHSH, CDR2 LQKENI. V was shortened by 2 bases and J by 6 bases, with 10 bases between the two germline ends. CDR3 nucleotides: TGTGCCAGCTCACCAGCCAGGGATGCTGAAGCTTTCTTT. Its protein is CASSPARDAEAFF.

This sequence joins TRBV4-1 and TRBJ2-7; D may be TRBD2 (6 bases). There are 14 residues in the CDR3. CDR1 MGHRA and CDR2 YSYEKL come from the germline V gene. V lost 0 bases and J lost 3, with 9 bases in between. In DNA form, the CDR3 reads TGCGCCAGCAGCCAAGATGGGGGGTTCTACGAGCAGTACTTC. This sequence encodes CASSQDGGFYEQYF.

This chain joins TRBV4-2 and TRBJ1-5; TRBD1 agrees at 7 bases. CDR3 length equals 12 residues. CDR1 and CDR2 from the germline V gene are LGHNA and YNFKEQ. Here the CDR3 reads CTGEESNQPQHF. The CDR3 coding sequence is TGTACAGGGGAAGAGAGCAATCAGCCCCAGCATTTT.

The gene calls are TRBV4-1 and TRBJ2-7; TRBD1 aligns across 8 bases. CDR1 is MGHRA, CDR2 YSYEKL, per germline. This CDR3 is 18 amino acids long. V lost 2 bases to trimming and J lost 5 bases; unmatched junction nucleotides: 17. CDR3 bases: TGCGCCAGCAGCCAATTTCCCCCCCGGACAGGGTTAATCGACGAGCAGTACTTC. Amino acid sequence: CASSQFPPRTGLIDEQYF.

This clone was seen just once. The V gene is TRBV5-6, the J gene TRBJ2-7; maybe TRBD1 (6 bases). Germline values: CDR1 SGHDT, CDR2 YYEEEE. The CDR3 extends over 14 amino acids. The V gene lost 0 bases and the J gene lost 6 bases, with 13 bases spanning the gap. CDR3 amino acids: CASSLGGQGFEQYF. DNA of the CDR3: TGTGCCAGCAGCTTGGGGGGGCAGGGATTCGAGCAGTACTTC.

The genes are TRBV5-6 and TRBJ2-7; D is undetermined. The CDR3 is 16 residues long. Deletions cut 0 bases from V and 3 bases from J, with 16 bases between. CDR1 is SGHDT and CDR2 is YYEEEE in the germline V gene. The CDR3 DNA sequence: TGTGCCAGCAGCTTGGTTCGGAGCCCCACTCACTACGAGCAGTACTTC. Its protein product is CASSLVRSPTHYEQYF.

This sequence joins TRBV10-2 and TRBJ1-5; the match to TRBD1 covers 9 bases. Germline values: CDR1 WSHSY, CDR2 SAAADI. The J segment lost 1 base and the V segment lost 4 bases, leaving 14 bases of the junction unmatched. The CDR3 consists of 19 residues. CDR3 amino acids: CASSGPRFGTGLSNQPQHF. Written as DNA, the CDR3 is TGCGCCAGCAGTGGGCCGAGATTTGGGACAGGGTTAAGCAATCAGCCCCAGCATTTT.

The genes are TRBV5-5 and TRBJ2-7; no firm D call. The germline gives CDR1 SGHKS, CDR2 YYEKEE (reference sequence). The CDR3 covers 14 residues. V was pared by 0 bases and J by 2 bases, with 9 bases between. The chain's CDR3 is CASSLALVAYEQYF. CDR3 bases: TGTGCCAGCAGCTTGGCTCTAGTAGCCTACGAGCAGTACTTC. Full variable domain (missing parts from reference TRBV5-5 and TRBJ2-7): DAGVTQSPTHLIKTRGQQVTLRCSPISGHKSVSWYQQVLGQGPQFIFQYYEKEERGRGNFPDRFSARQFPNYSSELNVNALLLGDSALYLCASSLALVAYEQYFGPGTRLTVT.

This clone showed up just once. This chain joins TRBV15 and TRBJ2-2; 10 positions agree with TRBD2. Trimming at V came to 7 bases and at J to 3 bases, leaving 5 bases not matched to a gene. The CDR3 sequence is 15 residues long. Per germline, CDR1 LNHNV and CDR2 YYDKDF (reference sequence). CDR3 bases: TGTGCCACCAAACAAACTAGCGGGGACACCGGGGAGCTGTTTTTT. Encoded protein: CATKQTSGDTGELFF. The variable domain in full, with the rest retrieved from reference TRBV15 and TRBJ2-2, is DAMVIQNPRYQVTQFGKPVTLSCSQTLNHNVMYWYQQKSSQAPKLLFHYYDKDFNNEADTPDNFQSRRPNTSFCFLDIRSPGLGDTAMYLCATKQTSGDTGELFFGEGSRLTVL.

J is TRBJ2-3 and V is TRBV2; 10 nucleotides agree with TRBD1. Germline CDR1 and CDR2: SNHLY and FYNNEI. The V segment lost 6 bases and the J segment 3 bases; nucleotides outside the gene matches: 6. CDR3 size: 15 residues. The CDR3 nucleotides are TGTGCCAGCAGCAAGCGGACAGGGGGGACAGATACGCAGTATTTT. This encodes CASSKRTGGTDTQYF.

The chain couples TRBV4-3 to TRBJ1-2; tentative D call: TRBD1 (5 bases). Germline-derived CDR1 and CDR2 are LGHNA and YSLEER. V lost 6 bases and J 1 base, leaving 15 bases between the germline ends. This CDR3 has 15 amino acids. CDR3 DNA: TGCGCCAGCAGTCCGGGGGGAAGGGATAACTATGGCTACACCTTC. Its translation: CASSPGGRDNYGYTF.

The J gene is TRBJ2-3, the V gene TRBV6-4; TRBD1 is a possible D gene (5 bases). The CDR3 runs to 16 residues. The germline CDR1 and CDR2 sequences are MRHNA and SNTAGT. V was clipped by 3 bases and J by 3 bases, with 16 bases between them. In DNA form, the CDR3 reads TGTGCCAGCAGTGAAGGGCCAGGGATAGAGACAGATACGCAGTATTTT. Residues: CASSEGPGIETDTQYF.

V gene TRBV10-3 combines with J gene TRBJ2-7; D is uncertain. Trimming took 6 bases from V and 7 from J, leaving 10 bases between them. Germline lookup yields CDR1 ENHRY and CDR2 SYGVKD. The CDR3 is 11 residues long. CDR3 sequence: CAIRETREQYF. The CDR3 DNA reads as TGTGCCATCAGGGAGACAAGGGAGCAGTACTTC.

This clone rates as large. This rearrangement joins TRBV11-2 to TRBJ1-5; TRBD1 matches at 7 bases. The germline V gene encodes CDR1 SGHAT and CDR2 FQNNGV. J lost 4 bases, V lost 4 bases, and 1 base had no gene match. The CDR3 consists of 13 residues. Written as DNA, the CDR3 is TGTGCCAGCAGCTGGGACAGAAATCAGCCCCAGCATTTT. Amino acid sequence: CASSWDRNQPQHF.

The J gene is TRBJ2-5, the V gene TRBV18; 7 bases agree with TRBD1. Losses at the gene ends were 5 bases for V and 3 bases for J; bases not matched to a gene: 9. The CDR3 is 15 amino acids. Germline CDR1 and CDR2: KGHSH and LQKENI. The DNA of the CDR3 is TGTGCCAGCTCATTAGACAGGGTGCGAGAAGAGACCCAGTACTTC. This codes for CASSLDRVREETQYF.

This sequence joins TRBV9 and TRBJ2-3; D unresolved. Looked up from germline, CDR1 is SGDLS and CDR2 is YYNGEE. The V gene lost 0 bases and the J gene lost 2 bases, with 16 bases spanning the gap. The length of the CDR3 is 17 residues. CDR3 in DNA: TGTGCCAGCAGCGTAGCTGGGCCACTTACTTACACAGATACGCAGTATTTT. It specifies CASSVAGPLTYTDTQYF. The full variable domain, in which reference TRBV9 and TRBJ2-3 provide the parts outside the CDR3, is DSGVTQTPKHLITATGQRVTLRCSPRSGDLSVYWYQQSLDQGLQFLIQYYNGEERAKGNILERFSAQQFPDLHSELNLSSLELGDSALYFCASSVAGPLTYTDTQYFGPGTRLTVL.

This chain connects TRBV6-6 to TRBJ2-2; no firm D call. Germline CDR1 reads MNHNY; CDR2 reads SVGAGI (reference sequence). CDR3 length: 15 residues. V was pared by 0 bases and J by 4 bases, with 9 bases between. The CDR3: CASSYSLGSTGELFF. The CDR3 bases are TGTGCCAGCAGTTACTCGTTAGGGTCCACCGGGGAGCTGTTTTTT.

The chain links TRBV11-2 to TRBJ1-1; D gene ambiguous. Per the germline V gene, CDR1 is SGHAT and CDR2 is FQNNGV. The CDR3 runs to 14 residues. V lost 2 bases to trimming and J lost 0 bases, with 7 bases between them. The CDR3 DNA is TGTGCCAGCAGCTTACGTCAGGTGAACACTGAAGCTTTCTTT. It encodes CASSLRQVNTEAFF. Supplemented by reference TRBV11-2 and TRBJ1-1, the full variable domain reads EAGVAQSPRYKIIEKRQSVAFWCNPISGHATLYWYQQILGQGPKLLIQFQNNGVVDDSQLPKDRFSAERLKGVDSTLKIQPAKLEDSAVYLCASSLRQVNTEAFFGQGTRLTVV.

This chain links TRBV4-1 with TRBJ2-7; the D gene is possibly TRBD2 (5 bases). CDR1 MGHRA and CDR2 YSYEKL come from the germline V gene. The CDR3 is 12 residues long. The germline V and J ends were trimmed by 2 bases and 7 bases, with 9 bases remaining between them. The CDR3 loop reads CASSQPPGEQYF. Written as DNA, the CDR3 is TGCGCCAGCAGCCAACCTCCGGGGGAGCAGTACTTC.

The chain is built from TRBV2 and TRBJ2-1; 12 bases map to TRBD2. Germline CDR1 reads SNHLY; CDR2 reads FYNNEI. The CDR3 length is 15 residues. The junction had 7 bases not matched to a gene; V was cut back by 6 bases and J by 7 bases. CDR3 sequence: CASRPGLAGGNEQFF. The CDR3 bases are TGTGCCAGCAGGCCGGGACTAGCGGGCGGTAATGAGCAGTTCTTC. Full variable domain (remainder filled in from reference TRBV2 and TRBJ2-1): EPEVTQTPSHQVTQMGQEVILRCVPISNHLYFYWYRQILGQKVEFLVSFYNNEISEKSEIFDDQFSVERPDGSNFTLKIRSTKLEDSAMYFCASRPGLAGGNEQFFGPGTRLTVL.

The V gene is TRBV5-1, the J gene TRBJ2-1; tentative D call: TRBD2 (7 bases). The V end was cut by 0 bases, the J end by 5 bases, with 12 bases between. Germline V gene data show CDR1 as SGHRS and CDR2 as YFSETQ. This CDR3 is 15 amino acids long. The CDR3 loop is CASSLVGGANNEQFF. Written as DNA, the CDR3 is TGCGCCAGCAGCTTGGTGGGGGGGGCCAACAATGAGCAGTTCTTC.

The chain recombines TRBV19 with TRBJ2-7; D is uncertain. V dropped 4 bases and J dropped 1 base, with 17 bases sitting between them. The CDR3 sequence is 16 residues long. Germline V gene sequence: CDR1 LNHDA, CDR2 SQIVND (reference sequence). CDR3 in amino acids: CASSSAFSQLSYEQYF. As DNA, the CDR3 is TGTGCCAGTAGTAGTGCCTTCAGTCAACTGTCCTACGAGCAGTACTTC.

This clone was seen more than once but under ten times. The CDR3 sequence is CASSMLLTVQETQYF. The CDR3 DNA reads TGTGCCAGTAGTATGCTTTTGACAGTACAAGAGACCCAGTACTTC. This rearrangement joins TRBV19 to TRBJ2-5; TRBD1 is a possible D gene (5 bases). Trimming shortened V by 3 bases and J by 2 bases, and 13 bases separated the two germline ends. This CDR3 has 15 residues. Germline V gives CDR1 LNHDA, CDR2 SQIVND (reference sequence).

This chain links TRBV7-8 with TRBJ1-5, with D uncertain. The germline V gene encodes CDR1 SGHVS and CDR2 FQNEAQ. There are 14 residues in the CDR3. Trimming shortened V by 2 bases and J by 1 base, and 6 bases separated the two germline ends. CDR3 residues: CASSLLQSNQPQHF. The CDR3 DNA reads TGTGCCAGCAGCTTACTACAGAGCAATCAGCCCCAGCATTTT.